This T cell receptor beta chain derives from a study of identical twins. This clonotype showed up just a few times. Its antigen is unidentified. Study-wide findings and caveats: Excess sharing between twins was weaker in beta out-of-frame sequences. Insertions were fewer in abundant cord blood beta clonotypes, whereas memory repertoires showed none of this pattern.

MiXCR, run by TCRdb on the 5' RACE reads, gives a single entry per CDR3 protein. The table has around 230,000 distinct CDR3 sequences, over 5% seen once. Per the germline V gene, CDR1 is KGHSY and CDR2 is FQNENV. This CDR3 has 16 residues. Trimming cost V 4 bases and J 0 bases, with 13 bases left between them. The same data also contributed to another study, on T cells expressing NK-cell markers.

The genes are TRBV16 and TRBJ2-1; tentative D call: TRBD2 (6 bases). The origin of this receptor is a woman aged 18-29 years in good health. The source material was CD8+ T cells sorted from blood. The CDR3 bases are TGTGCCAGCAGCCGAAGGGCGGGGAGCTCCTACAATGAGCAGTTCTTC. Encoded protein: CASSRRAGSSYNEQFF.